These 5 T cell receptor beta chains were sequenced from one sample in a study of T-cell reconstitution after alpha-beta-depleted transplantation in children. Molecular barcoding with unique molecular identifiers was used for the TCRbeta library. TCRdb ran MiXCR on the PCR reads and lists one entry per CDR3 protein. In the table there are around 800,000 distinct CDR3 sequences, approximately 15% of which are singletons. Source: PBMCs, mostly from graft donor cells, taken 360 days after TCRalphabeta/CD19-depleted stem cell transplant. The receptors were gathered from a male patient between 5 and 17 years old who had a stem cell transplant for acute lymphoblastic leukemia, so the T cells may come from the graft donor.

This clonotype was counted only a few times. The chain carries TRBV3-1 and TRBJ1-2, with 11 nucleotides matching TRBD1. With 6 bases clipped from V and 8 bases from J, the junction kept 11 bases outside the gene matches. CDR3 size: 15 residues. CDR1 and CDR2 from the germline V gene are LGHDT and YNNKEL (reference sequence). The CDR3, as DNA: TGTGCCAGCAGTCGGACAGGGGGCGCCGGCCGCGGCTACACCTTC. It codes for CASSRTGGAGRGYTF.

This clonotype was picked up a small number of times. V and J are TRBV3-1 and TRBJ2-3, with no clear D. The germline V gene encodes CDR1 LGHDT and CDR2 YNNKEL (reference sequence). The CDR3 is 17 amino acids. V was clipped by 0 bases and J by 2 bases, with 15 bases between them. The CDR3 spells CASSQEEEFFSTDTQYF. Here the CDR3 DNA reads TGTGCCAGCAGCCAAGAGGAAGAGTTCTTCTCCACAGATACGCAGTATTTT.

V is TRBV7-9 and J is TRBJ2-1; D is possibly TRBD2 (6 bases). Germline V gene data show CDR1 as SEHNR and CDR2 as FQNEAQ (reference sequence). The V end was cut by 4 bases, the J end by 7 bases, with 11 bases between. The CDR3 consists of 13 residues. CDR3 in DNA: TGTGCCAGCAGCTGGTGGGGGGAGAATGAGCAGTTCTTC. Translating gives CASSWWGENEQFF.

The J gene is TRBJ2-1, the V gene TRBV7-3; TRBD2 matches at 9 bases. This CDR3 spans 16 amino acids. V lost 2 bases to trimming and J lost 8 bases; unmatched junction nucleotides: 10. Per germline, CDR1 SGHTA and CDR2 FQGTGA. The CDR3 region has the DNA TGTGCCAGCAGCTTAGGACTAGCGCGGAAGTTGGATGAGCAGTTCTTC. Its protein product is CASSLGLARKLDEQFF.

This clonotype was recorded a few times. An end of the junction does not agree with germline; a read error may underlie this. This chain links TRBV20-1 with TRBJ2-4; 10 bases are a match to TRBD2. The germline gives CDR1 DFQATT, CDR2 SNEGSKA (reference sequence). This CDR3 is built from 13 residues. The CDR3 here is CSARAGGWDIQYF. Written as DNA, the CDR3 is TGCAGTGCGAGAGCGGGAGGGTGGGACATTCAGTACTTC.